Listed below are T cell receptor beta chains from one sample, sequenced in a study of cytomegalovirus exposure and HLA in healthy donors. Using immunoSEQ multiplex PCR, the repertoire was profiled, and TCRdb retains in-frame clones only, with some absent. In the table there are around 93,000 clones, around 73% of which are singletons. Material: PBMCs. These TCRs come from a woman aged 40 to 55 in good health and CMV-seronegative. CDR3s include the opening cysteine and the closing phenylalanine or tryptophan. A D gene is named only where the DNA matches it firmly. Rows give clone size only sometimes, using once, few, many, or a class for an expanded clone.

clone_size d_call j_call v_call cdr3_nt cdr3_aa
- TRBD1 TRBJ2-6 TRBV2 TGTGCCACCACACGGGACAGGGTGACTGGGGCCAACGTCCTGACTTTC CATTRDRVTGANVLTF
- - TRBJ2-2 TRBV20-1 TGCAGTGCTCCGTTCGGGGAGCTGTTTTTT CSAPFGELFF
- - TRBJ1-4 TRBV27 TGTGCCAGCAGGCCACAGGCTTCAACTAATGAAAAACTGTTTTTT CASRPQASTNEKLFF
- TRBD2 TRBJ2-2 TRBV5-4 TGTGCCAGCAGCCCTACTAGCGGGCGGGCACGCGGGGAGCTGTTTTTT CASSPTSGRARGELFF
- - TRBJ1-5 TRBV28 TGTGCCAGCAGTTTCCGCCACGGGAGCAATCAGCCCCAGCATTTT CASSFRHGSNQPQHF
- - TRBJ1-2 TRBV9 TGTGCCAGCAGCATCAACACGAATAACTATGGCTACACCTTC CASSINTNNYGYTF
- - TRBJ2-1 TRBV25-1 TGTGCCAGCAGTGCCGGAGGGGAATACAATGAGCAGTTCTTC CASSAGGEYNEQFF
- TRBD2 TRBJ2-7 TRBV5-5 TGTGCCACGACCCCGACTAGCGGGAGAAACGAGCAGTACTTC CATTPTSGRNEQYF
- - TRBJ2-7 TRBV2 TGTGCCAGCAGTGTAGGAAGCGGCTACGAGCAGTACTTC CASSVGSGYEQYF
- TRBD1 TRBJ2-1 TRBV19 TGTGCCAGTACCGCGGACAGGAGCTCCTACAATGAGCAGTTCTTC CASTADRSSYNEQFF
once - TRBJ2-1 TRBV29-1 TGCAGTGCTCCCCCCCAGGGAGGCGCTGAGCAGTTCTTC CSAPPQGGAEQFF
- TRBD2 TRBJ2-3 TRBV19 TGTGCCAGTAGTCCCCTTGGGACTAGCGGGATTAAGGCAGATACGCAGTATTTT CASSPLGTSGIKADTQYF
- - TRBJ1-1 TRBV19 TGTGCCAGTAGTATAGACAGCCCGATGGGCAGGACTGAAGCTTTCTTT CASSIDSPMGRTEAFF
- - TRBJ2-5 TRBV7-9 TGTGCCAGCAGCCCGGACAGTAGTCAAGAGACCCAGTACTTC CASSPDSSQETQYF
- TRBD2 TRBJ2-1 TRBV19 TGTGCCAGTAGTTCTGGGACTAGAATCTCCTACAATGAGCAGTTCTTC CASSSGTRISYNEQFF
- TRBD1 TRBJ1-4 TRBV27 TGTGCCAGCAGAGGGACAGGGGTAACTGAAAAACTGTTTTTT CASRGTGVTEKLFF
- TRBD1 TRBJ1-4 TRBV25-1 TGTGCCAGCAGCCTGACAGGGGTTGGTGAAAAACTGTTTTTT CASSLTGVGEKLFF
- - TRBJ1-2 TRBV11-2 TGTGCCAGCAGCTTAGACCCGGCGGATAACTATGGCTACACCTTC CASSLDPADNYGYTF
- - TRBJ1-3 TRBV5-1 TGCGCCAGCAGCTTGATTGGCGGCTCTGGAAACACCATATATTTT CASSLIGGSGNTIYF
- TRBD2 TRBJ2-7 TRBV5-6 TGTGCCAGCAGCGACGCGGGGGGGCAGGACCCCTACGAGCAGTACTTC CASSDAGGQDPYEQYF
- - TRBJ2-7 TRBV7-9 TGTGCCAGCAGCTTATTGTTGGGACAATCCTACGAGCAGTACTTC CASSLLLGQSYEQYF
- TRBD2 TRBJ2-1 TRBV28 TGTGCCAGCAGTTTATCTCGCGGGAGAAAGGTTGAGCAGTTCTTC CASSLSRGRKVEQFF
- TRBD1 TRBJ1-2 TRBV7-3 TGTGCCAGCAGCCTCCCTGGGACAGGATATGGCTACACCTTC CASSLPGTGYGYTF
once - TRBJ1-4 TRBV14 TGTGCCAGCAGCCTAGGACAGACAACTAATGAAAAACTGTTTTTT CASSLGQTTNEKLFF
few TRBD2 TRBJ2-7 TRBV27 TGTGCCAGCAGTTTACCCCACGGGACTAGCGGGAGTCGGGGGACCTACGAGCAGTACTTC CASSLPHGTSGSRGTYEQYF
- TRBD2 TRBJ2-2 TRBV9 TGTGCCAGCAGCGTAGTCCCCATGGGGGGGGTGAACACCGGGGAGCTGTTTTTT CASSVVPMGGVNTGELFF
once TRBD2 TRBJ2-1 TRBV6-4 TGTGCCAGCAGTCGAGGACTAGCGGGAGGATGGAATGAGCAGTTCTTC CASSRGLAGGWNEQFF
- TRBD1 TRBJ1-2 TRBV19 TGTGCCAGTTCTCGGGACAGGGAATGGTATGGCTACACCTTC CASSRDREWYGYTF
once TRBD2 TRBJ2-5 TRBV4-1 TGCGCCAGCAGCCAAGGCCTAGCGGGAGCCGAGACCCAGTACTTC CASSQGLAGAETQYF
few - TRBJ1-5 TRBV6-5 TGTGCCACAGGGGATAGTCAGCCCCAGCATTTT CATGDSQPQHF
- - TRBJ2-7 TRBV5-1 TGCGCCAGCAGCTTGGACAGGGCCTACGAGCAGTACTTC CASSLDRAYEQYF
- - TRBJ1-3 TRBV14 TGTGCCAGCAGCCAAGTGTTTACGGGGATGAACACCATATATTTT CASSQVFTGMNTIYF
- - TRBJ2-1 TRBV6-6 TGTGCCAGCAGTTACTCGAGGGTAGTCTATGAGCAGTTCTTC CASSYSRVVYEQFF
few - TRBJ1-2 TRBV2 TGTGCCAGCAGATCACAGGGTGTGTTTAACTATGGCTACACCTTC CASRSQGVFNYGYTF
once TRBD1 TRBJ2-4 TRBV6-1 TGTGCCAGCAGTGAAAACAGGGGGAGAGGCATTCAGTACTTC CASSENRGRGIQYF
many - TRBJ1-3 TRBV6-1 TGTGCCAGCAGTGTTTTGACAGCGGGAAACACCATATATTTT CASSVLTAGNTIYF
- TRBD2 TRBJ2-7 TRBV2 TGTGCCAGCAGTCTAGCGGGAGGTCGGAGCGAGCAGTACTTC CASSLAGGRSEQYF
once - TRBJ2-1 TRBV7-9 TGTGCCAGCAGGACCGACAGGCAAGCTTACAATGAGCAGTTCTTC CASRTDRQAYNEQFF
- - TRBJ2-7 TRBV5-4 TGTGCCAGCAGCTTGTTGGTGGCTGCTTCTTACGAGCAGTACTTC CASSLLVAASYEQYF
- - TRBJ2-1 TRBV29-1 TGCAGCGTTGAAGGTATCCCCTCCTACAATGAGCAGTTCTTC CSVEGIPSYNEQFF
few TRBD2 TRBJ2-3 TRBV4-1 TGCGCCAGCAGCCAGACCCCACGGGTCGGGGGGGTTACAGATACGCAGTATTTT CASSQTPRVGGVTDTQYF
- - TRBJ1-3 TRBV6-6 TGTGCCGGACGGGAGAGCTCTGGAAACACCATATATTTT CAGRESSGNTIYF